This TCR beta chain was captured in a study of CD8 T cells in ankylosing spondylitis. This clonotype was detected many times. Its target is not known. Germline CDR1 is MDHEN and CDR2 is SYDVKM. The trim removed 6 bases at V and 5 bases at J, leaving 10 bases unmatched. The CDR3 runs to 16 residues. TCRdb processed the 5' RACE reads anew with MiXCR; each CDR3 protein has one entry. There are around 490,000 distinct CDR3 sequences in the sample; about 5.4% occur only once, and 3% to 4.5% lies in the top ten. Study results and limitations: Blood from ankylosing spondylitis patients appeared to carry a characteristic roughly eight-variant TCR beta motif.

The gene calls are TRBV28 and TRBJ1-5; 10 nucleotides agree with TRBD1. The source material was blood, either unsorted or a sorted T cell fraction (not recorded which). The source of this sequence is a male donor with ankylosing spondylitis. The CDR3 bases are TGTGCCAGCAGAAAAGGGACAGGGGCTATGTATCAGCCCCAGCATTTT. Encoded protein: CASRKGTGAMYQPQHF.